This is a list of T cell receptor beta chains from one sample in a study of blood T cell repertoires in COVID-19. Method: immunoSEQ multiplex PCR; TCRdb's copy keeps in-frame clones and lacks some. The table includes approximately 110,000 clones, less than 85% detected once. The sequenced material came from peripheral blood. These receptor sequences come from a man aged 65-85 years with active or convalescent COVID-19. CDR3s include the opening cysteine and the closing phenylalanine or tryptophan. The order of the fields is V gene, CDR3 protein.

v_call: TRBV3-1/TRBV3-2
cdr3_aa: CASSQDGGRGSNEQFF

v_call: TRBV9
cdr3_aa: CASTPEVRVKSGNTIYF

v_call: TRBV5-1
cdr3_aa: CASSLDANLNEQFF

v_call: TRBV7-2
cdr3_aa: CASSRDRTNTEAFF

v_call: TRBV19
cdr3_aa: CAIKGGEAEKLFF

v_call: TRBV14
cdr3_aa: CASSPVVGDTGELFF

v_call: TRBV5-5
cdr3_aa: CASSLGLDLTYNEQFF

v_call: TRBV7-8
cdr3_aa: CASSTTTGGSVETQYF

v_call: TRBV7-9
cdr3_aa: CASSLQGDQPQHF

v_call: TRBV15
cdr3_aa: CATSSSRGSTDTQYF

v_call: TRBV11-2
cdr3_aa: CASSQDSYNSPLHF

v_call: TRBV5-6
cdr3_aa: CASSLDSLATNEKLFF

v_call: TRBV6-2/TRBV6-3
cdr3_aa: CASSYPNGSSYNSPLHF

v_call: TRBV5-8
cdr3_aa: CASTNLGGGNEQFF

v_call: TRBV13
cdr3_aa: CASSPPGGLREKLFF

v_call: TRBV28
cdr3_aa: CASSTGTGDTQYF

v_call: TRBV30
cdr3_aa: CACQLSGRPAREQYF

v_call: TRBV7-9
cdr3_aa: CASSSWDRLNYGYTF

v_call: TRBV19
cdr3_aa: CASSRGKAGATYEQYF

v_call: TRBV13
cdr3_aa: CASSRDWGGPETQYF

v_call: TRBV20-1
cdr3_aa: CSASTDSYSGNTIYF

v_call: TRBV29-1
cdr3_aa: CSVEDVGAGKLFF

v_call: TRBV19
cdr3_aa: CASTYKLENQPQHF